These 27 T cell receptor beta chains originate from one sample sequenced in a study of T cells expressing NK-cell markers. TCRdb re-analyzed the 5' RACE reads; it lists each CDR3 protein once, without DNA. The specimen's table records around 470,000 distinct CDR3 sequences. The sequenced sample consisted of blood T cells: a sorted CD56 or NKG2C T cell subset, CD4+ or CD8+ T cells, or bulk PBMC T cells (not recorded which). The origin of the receptors is a woman aged 45-65 years in good health.

The chain combines TRBV12-3 or TRBV12-4 with TRBJ2-7; TCRdb's D call of TRBD1 is untestable without DNA. The CDR3 length is 14 residues. The CDR3 loop is CASSLTPIGREQYF.

The chain carries TRBV3-1 and TRBJ1-2; the D gene TCRdb calls, TRBD1, cannot be checked with no DNA. This CDR3 is 15 amino acids long. Germline CDR1 LGHDT, CDR2 YNNKEL (reference sequence). The CDR3: CASSQGRDILFGYTF.

V gene TRBV7-9 combines with J gene TRBJ2-3; TCRdb names TRBD1, which stays unverified in the absence of DNA. CDR1 and CDR2 from the germline V gene are SEHNR and FQNEAQ (reference sequence). The CDR3 totals 15 residues. The chain's CDR3 is CASSRSGSLTDTQYF.

This rearrangement joins TRBV2 to TRBJ2-2; TCRdb outputs TRBD2, but without DNA this stays unchecked. CDR3 length: 17 amino acids. Germline CDR1 and CDR2: SNHLY and FYNNEI. CDR3 sequence reads: CASSEARNSRNTGELFF. The variable domain in full, completed from reference TRBV2 and TRBJ2-2, reads EPEVTQTPSHQVTQMGQEVILRCVPISNHLYFYWYRQILGQKVEFLVSFYNNEISEKSEIFDDQFSVERPDGSNFTLKIRSTKLEDSAMYFCASSEARNSRNTGELFFGEGSRLTVL.

The chain links TRBV5-5 to TRBJ1-1; TCRdb's D call of TRBD1 is untestable without DNA. The CDR3 runs to 13 residues. Per germline, CDR1 SGHKS and CDR2 YYEKEE (reference sequence). The CDR3 loop is CASRSRDHTEAFF.

The chain joins TRBV10-3 to TRBJ2-3. The germline V gene has CDR1 ENHRY and CDR2 SYGVKD. The CDR3 length is 15 residues. CDR3 in amino acids: CAISERGGHTDTQYF.

The chain couples TRBV5-4 to TRBJ1-4; without DNA, the TCRdb call of TRBD1 cannot be checked. Germline CDR1 SGHNT, CDR2 YYREEE (reference sequence). The CDR3 is made up of 13 amino acids. CDR3 in amino acids: CASSRQDDEKLFF.

This CDR3 is CASSLIHSGTTDTQYF. The chain uses TRBV12-3 or TRBV12-4 and TRBJ2-3; TCRdb's assignment of TRBD1 cannot be checked, as there is no DNA. The CDR3 length is 16 residues.

The genes are TRBV5-1 and TRBJ1-1; with no DNA, the TCRdb D assignment of TRBD1 cannot be verified. The CDR3 length is 15 residues. In germline, CDR1 is SGHRS, CDR2 YFSETQ. The CDR3 reads CASSLGVLGRTEAFF.

The V and J genes are TRBV29-1 and TRBJ2-3. The germline CDR1 and CDR2 sequences are SQVTM and ANQGSEA. This CDR3 contains 14 residues. The CDR3 spells CSVGGSSSTDTQYF.

The gene calls are TRBV7-8 and TRBJ2-2; there is no DNA to check the TCRdb D call of TRBD1. Per germline, CDR1 SGHVS and CDR2 FQNEAQ. CDR3 length equals 15 residues. CDR3 sequence reads: CASSRTDLNTGELFF.

The chain has TRBV5-6 and TRBJ2-1; TCRdb reports TRBD2, a call that lacks DNA to check it against. In germline, CDR1 is SGHDT, CDR2 YYEEEE. The CDR3 loop spans 16 amino acids. The CDR3 here is CASSPPAGTSYNEQFF.

This sequence joins TRBV6-1 and TRBJ2-6; checking the TCRdb D call of TRBD1 is not possible without DNA. Looked up from germline, CDR1 is MNHNS and CDR2 is SASEGT. This CDR3 is built from 14 residues. The CDR3 spells CASRGQGGANVLTF.

This sequence joins TRBV29-1 and TRBJ1-2; checking the TCRdb D call of TRBD1 is not possible without DNA. Germline loops: CDR1 SQVTM, CDR2 ANQGSEA. CDR3 length equals 13 residues. CDR3 sequence: CSAGQPLNYGYTF.

The V gene is TRBV6-5, the J gene TRBJ2-2. Germline assignment: CDR1 MNHEY and CDR2 SVGAGI. This CDR3 is built from 16 residues. The CDR3 reads CASSYSMTANTGELFF.

This chain's CDR3 is CASSRYYSGRYTDTQYF. The rearrangement joins TRBV4-1 to TRBJ2-3; TCRdb indicates TRBD2, and absent DNA this call remains unverified. This CDR3 contains 17 residues. Germline-derived CDR1 and CDR2 are MGHRA and YSYEKL.

V gene TRBV4-1 combines with J gene TRBJ2-3. The CDR3 has 14 amino acids. Germline CDR1 and CDR2: MGHRA and YSYEKL. The CDR3 reads CASSQDNSGDTQYF.

CDR3 sequence reads: CASRGRVLAGIHYNEQFF. This chain joins TRBV5-1 and TRBJ2-1; TCRdb lists TRBD2, though no DNA is available to test this call. The CDR3 length is 18 residues. Germline V gene data show CDR1 as SGHRS and CDR2 as YFSETQ.

CDR3 residues: CASSLALVTGDEGYTF. This sequence joins TRBV5-1 and TRBJ1-2; TCRdb outputs TRBD1, but without DNA this stays unchecked. The CDR3 extends over 16 amino acids. Germline assignment: CDR1 SGHRS and CDR2 YFSETQ.

This sequence joins TRBV29-1 and TRBJ2-1; TCRdb gives TRBD2 as the D gene, but with no DNA this cannot be confirmed. The CDR3 has 13 amino acids. The germline CDR1 and CDR2 sequences are SQVTM and ANQGSEA. The CDR3 loop reads CSVLAGGYNEQFF.

This chain links TRBV28 with TRBJ2-5; without DNA, the TCRdb call of TRBD2 cannot be checked. The germline V gene has CDR1 MDHEN and CDR2 SYDVKM. This CDR3 has 14 residues. This chain's CDR3 is CASRGAVGIETQYF.

V usage is TRBV6-5 and J usage is TRBJ1-2; TCRdb lists TRBD1, though no DNA is available to test this call. Germline values: CDR1 MNHEY, CDR2 SVGAGI. The CDR3 is 11 residues long. CDR3 sequence reads: CASRGHYGYTF.

This chain connects TRBV13 to TRBJ2-5; TCRdb lists TRBD1, though no DNA is available to test this call. The CDR3 sequence is 12 residues long. Germline V gene lookup returns CDR1 PRHDT and CDR2 FYEKMQ (reference sequence). The CDR3 protein is CASSFNRGTQYF.

The chain has TRBV7-9 and TRBJ2-7; the TCRdb D gene call, TRBD2, has no DNA to confirm it. This CDR3 has 15 amino acids. CDR1 and CDR2 (germline): SEHNR, FQNEAQ (reference sequence). CDR3 sequence reads: CASSQSHGPVNEQYF. Complete variable domain (other parts from reference TRBV7-9 and TRBJ2-7): DTGVSQNPRHKITKRGQNVTFRCDPISEHNRLYWYRQTLGQGPEFLTYFQNEAQLEKSRLLSDRFSAERPKGSFSTLEIQRTEQGDSAMYLCASSQSHGPVNEQYFGPGTRLTVT.

The chain joins TRBV7-2 to TRBJ2-5. The length of the CDR3 is 15 residues. CDR1 and CDR2 from the germline V gene are SGHTA and FQGNSA. This CDR3 is CASSLNGVGQETQYF.

The chain is built from TRBV7-6 and TRBJ2-1. The length of the CDR3 is 14 residues. Germline values: CDR1 SGHVS, CDR2 FNYEAQ. This chain's CDR3 is CASSASQAYNEQFF.

The CDR3 loop is CSARRGTDTEKLFF. V is TRBV20-1 and J is TRBJ1-4; TCRdb names TRBD1, which stays unverified in the absence of DNA. The CDR3 is made up of 14 amino acids. CDR1 is DFQATT and CDR2 is SNEGSKA in the germline V gene (reference sequence).